The 3 T cell receptor beta chains presented below share a single source sample, sequenced in a study of cytomegalovirus exposure and HLA in healthy donors. It was with 60 Vbeta and 13 Jbeta primers that the PCR ran. Sequenced by immunoSEQ multiplex PCR; TCRdb stores in-frame clones only, minus some. The sample has over 100,000 clones; less than 75% are singletons. The sequencing input was PBMCs. The source of these receptors is a woman between 40 and 55 years old in good health and CMV-seropositive.

This clone showed up just once. The V call is TRBV30, the J call TRBJ2-7; possibly TRBD2 for D (5 bases). The CDR3 is made up of 11 amino acids. Germline lookup yields CDR1 GTSNPN and CDR2 SVGIG (reference sequence). Trimming stripped 3 bases from V and 6 bases from J, with 9 bases between. The CDR3 loop reads CAWSRRSEQYF. CDR3 bases: TGTGCCTGGAGCAGGAGGTCCGAGCAGTACTTC.

The CDR3 bases are TGTGCCAGTAGTAACAGGAGGGCAGGCACGAACGAGCAGTACTTC. The encoded protein is CASSNRRAGTNEQYF. V gene TRBV19 combines with J gene TRBJ2-7; a possible D gene is TRBD2 (6 bases). Trimming removed 4 bases at V and 5 bases at J, with 18 bases between. Per germline, CDR1 LNHDA and CDR2 SQIVND (reference sequence). The CDR3 extends over 15 amino acids.

Ten or more counts support this clone. The rearrangement joins TRBV30 to TRBJ1-1; 7 bases line up with TRBD1. This CDR3 has 14 amino acids. The germline CDR1 and CDR2 sequences are GTSNPN and SVGIG (reference sequence). The J segment lost 2 bases and the V segment lost 0 bases, leaving 3 bases of the junction unmatched. CDR3 coding DNA: TGTGCCTGGAGTGTCTGGGACAGAAACACTGAAGCTTTCTTT. Protein sequence: CAWSVWDRNTEAFF. Full variable domain (outside the CDR3, taken from reference TRBV30 and TRBJ1-1): SQTIHQWPATLVQPVGSPLSLECTVEGTSNPNLYWYRQAAGRGLQLLFYSVGIGQISSEVPQNLSASRPQDRQFILSSKKLLLSDSGFYLCAWSVWDRNTEAFFGQGTRLTVV.